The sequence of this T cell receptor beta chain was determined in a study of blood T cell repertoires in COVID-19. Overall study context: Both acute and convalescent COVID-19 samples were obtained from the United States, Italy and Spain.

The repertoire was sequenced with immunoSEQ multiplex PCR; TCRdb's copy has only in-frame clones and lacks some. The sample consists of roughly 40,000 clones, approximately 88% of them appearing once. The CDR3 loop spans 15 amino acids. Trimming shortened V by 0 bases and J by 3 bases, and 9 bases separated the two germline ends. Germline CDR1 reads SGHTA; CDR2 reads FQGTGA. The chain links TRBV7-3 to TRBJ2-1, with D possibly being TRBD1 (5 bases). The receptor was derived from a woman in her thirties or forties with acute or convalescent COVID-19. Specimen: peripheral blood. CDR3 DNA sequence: TGTGCCAGCAGCTTAACAGGGGCTCACTACAATGAGCAGTTCTTC. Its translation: CASSLTGAHYNEQFF.